The 15 T cell receptor beta chains in this list originate from one sample, sequenced in a study of blood T cell repertoires in COVID-19. TCRdb's table, derived via immunoSEQ multiplex PCR, lists solely in-frame clones and lacks some. The sample has roughly 77,000 clones, under 85% seen once. Source material: peripheral blood. The source of these receptors is a man in his sixties with COVID-19, enrolled during active disease.

The chain employs TRBV7-6 and TRBJ2-6; 10 nucleotides line up with TRBD1. J gave up 2 bases and V 5 bases, and 3 bases lay outside the gene matches. The CDR3 runs to 16 residues. CDR1 is SGHVS and CDR2 is FNYEAQ in the germline V gene. In DNA form, the CDR3 reads TGTGCCAGCAGCCGGGGACAGGGGACTGGGGCCAACGTCCTGACTTTC. It encodes CASSRGQGTGANVLTF.

This clone turned up a few times. The gene calls are TRBV10-1 and TRBJ2-2; the D gene is possibly TRBD2 (5 bases). V lost 5 bases and J 7 bases, leaving 11 bases between the germline ends. This CDR3 has 13 residues. Germline-derived CDR1 and CDR2 are WNHNN and SYGVQD (reference sequence). The CDR3 region is CASSISRGGELFF. The CDR3 coding sequence is TGCGCCAGCAGTATTTCTCGGGGCGGGGAGCTGTTTTTT.

The V and J genes are TRBV3-1 (or the pseudogene TRBV3-2) and TRBJ1-6; 10 bases are a match to TRBD1. The length of the CDR3 is 17 residues. J gave up 7 bases and V 3 bases, and 9 bases lay outside the gene matches. CDR1 and CDR2 (germline): LGHDT, YNNKEL (reference sequence). DNA for the CDR3: TGTGCCAGCAGCCACCTCGGACAGGGGGGGAAGAATTCACCCCTCCACTTT. It encodes CASSHLGQGGKNSPLHF.

The chain carries TRBV5-4 and TRBJ2-5, with 8 nucleotides matching TRBD2. Germline V gene lookup returns CDR1 SGHNT and CDR2 YYREEE (reference sequence). The J segment lost 2 bases and the V segment lost 1 base, leaving 4 bases of the junction unmatched. CDR3 size: 15 residues. CDR3 sequence reads: CASSLWSGGQETQYF. The CDR3 bases are TGTGCCAGCAGCTTGTGGAGCGGGGGACAAGAGACCCAGTACTTC.

V gene TRBV29-1 combines with J gene TRBJ2-1, with TRBD2 identical over 9 bases. The CDR3 is 13 residues long. Germline loops: CDR1 SQVTM, CDR2 ANQGSEA. The V segment lost 5 bases and the J segment 7 bases; nucleotides outside the gene matches: 6. The chain's CDR3 is CSVIGLAFNEQFF. The CDR3 DNA follows: TGCAGCGTTATCGGACTAGCGTTTAATGAGCAGTTCTTC.

V is TRBV20-1 and J is TRBJ1-4, with TRBD1 identical over 7 bases. Germline V lookup: CDR1 DFQATT, CDR2 SNEGSKA (reference sequence). The CDR3 covers 11 residues. With V trimmed by 6 bases and J by 8 bases, 3 bases remained unmatched. CDR3 region: CSAMTGEKLFF. The DNA for the CDR3 is TGCAGTGCCATGACAGGGGAAAAACTGTTTTTT.

The chain links TRBV5-6 to TRBJ1-2, with D maybe TRBD1 (5 bases). V was clipped by 3 bases and J by 4 bases, with 10 bases between them. The CDR3 loop spans 13 amino acids. The germline gives CDR1 SGHDT, CDR2 YYEEEE. The CDR3, as DNA: TGTGCCAGCAGCTCCACCGGGGGCTATGGCTACACCTTC. Translation gives CASSSTGGYGYTF.

The chain is built from TRBV6-5 and TRBJ2-1, with TRBD1 matching over 7 bases. V lost 6 bases and J lost 3; bases outside the gene matches: 5. The germline V gene encodes CDR1 MNHEY and CDR2 SVGAGI. CDR3 length: 14 residues. The CDR3, as DNA: TGTGCCAGCAGCCTAGGGGGCCTCTACAATGAGCAGTTCTTC. Amino acid sequence: CASSLGGLYNEQFF.

The CDR3 bases are TGTGCCAGCAGTTTAACGGGAGGCGGTGGCTACACCTTC. Translated, it gives CASSLTGGGGYTF. This chain connects TRBV12-3 or TRBV12-4 to TRBJ1-2, with D uncertain. The CDR3 contains 13 residues. Trimming pared 2 bases from V and 7 bases from J, leaving 11 bases between.

This clone appeared a few times. V gene TRBV6-5 combines with J gene TRBJ1-6; 9 nucleotides align to TRBD1. Germline-derived CDR1 and CDR2 are MNHEY and SVGAGI. CDR3 length equals 15 residues. V dropped 6 bases and J dropped 11; count of bases not matched to a gene: 11. The CDR3 DNA reads as TGTGCCAGCAGGCACAGCCACAACAGGGGGCCACCCCTCCACTTT. As protein: CASRHSHNRGPPLHF.

The chain is built from TRBV4-1 and TRBJ2-5; 15 nucleotides align to TRBD2. Germline CDR1 is MGHRA and CDR2 is YSYEKL. After removal of 5 bases from V and 1 base from J, the junction contained 5 bases not matched to a gene. The CDR3 is 17 residues long. CDR3 sequence (DNA): TGCGCCAGCAGCACCGGACTAGCGGGAGGGTCCCAAGAGACCCAGTACTTC. This codes for CASSTGLAGGSQETQYF.

The chain uses TRBV7-9 and TRBJ2-3, with 14 bases identical to TRBD2. This CDR3 region has 17 residues. V lost 1 base and J lost 5; bases outside the gene matches: 5. Germline CDR1 reads SEHNR; CDR2 reads FQNEAQ (reference sequence). The CDR3 loop is CASSLGLAGGPGDTQYF. CDR3 bases: TGTGCCAGCAGCTTAGGACTAGCGGGAGGGCCTGGAGATACGCAGTATTTT.

CDR3 region: CASSPPNGGSEQYF. In nucleotides, the CDR3 is TGTGCCAGCAGTCCCCCAAACGGGGGAAGCGAGCAGTACTTC. The chain is built from TRBV6-6 and TRBJ2-7; a possible D gene is TRBD2 (6 bases). Per germline, CDR1 MNHNY and CDR2 SVGAGI (reference sequence). V lost 5 bases to trimming and J lost 6 bases, with 17 bases between them. The CDR3 consists of 14 residues.

This chain links TRBV11-3 with TRBJ2-3; 7 bases fit TRBD1. The CDR3 contains 14 residues. The V gene's germline CDR1 is SGHNT and CDR2 YENEEA. V lost 4 bases to trimming and J lost 3 bases; unmatched junction nucleotides: 4. The chain's CDR3 is CASSWDSETDTQYF. The CDR3 region has the DNA TGTGCCAGCAGCTGGGACAGCGAGACAGATACGCAGTATTTT.

This clone occurred once. This chain links TRBV21-1 with TRBJ1-4; TRBD1 reflects the table's D call only, with no check against the DNA. TRBV21-1 is designated a pseudogene. The CDR3 is 16 amino acids. CDR3 loop: CASSVRPGQGQEKLFF. DNA of the CDR3: TGTGCCAGCAGCGTACGGCCGGGACAGGGGCAGGAAAAACTGTTTTTT.